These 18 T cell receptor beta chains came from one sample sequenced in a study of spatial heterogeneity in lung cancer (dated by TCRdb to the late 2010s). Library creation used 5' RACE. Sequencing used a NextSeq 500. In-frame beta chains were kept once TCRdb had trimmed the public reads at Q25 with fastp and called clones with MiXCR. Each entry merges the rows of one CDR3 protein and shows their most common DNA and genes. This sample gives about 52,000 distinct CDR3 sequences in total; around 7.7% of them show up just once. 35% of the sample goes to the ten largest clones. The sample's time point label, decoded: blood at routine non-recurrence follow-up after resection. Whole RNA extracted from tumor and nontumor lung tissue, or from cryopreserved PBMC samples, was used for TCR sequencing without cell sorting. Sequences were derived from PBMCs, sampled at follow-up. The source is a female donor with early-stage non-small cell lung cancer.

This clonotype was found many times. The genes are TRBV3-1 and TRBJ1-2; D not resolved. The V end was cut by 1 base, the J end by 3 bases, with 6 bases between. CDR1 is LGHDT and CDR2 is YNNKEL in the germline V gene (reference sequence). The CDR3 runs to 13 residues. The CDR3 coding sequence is TGTGCCAGCAGCCAAGGTTACGACTATGGCTACACCTTC. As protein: CASSQGYDYGYTF.

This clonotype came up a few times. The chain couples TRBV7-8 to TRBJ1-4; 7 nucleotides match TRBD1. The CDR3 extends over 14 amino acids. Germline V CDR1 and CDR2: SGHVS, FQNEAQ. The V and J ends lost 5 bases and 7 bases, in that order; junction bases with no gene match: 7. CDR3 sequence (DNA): TGTGCCAGCAGCCGAGGGGGCGCAGGTGAAAAACTGTTTTTT. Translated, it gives CASSRGGAGEKLFF. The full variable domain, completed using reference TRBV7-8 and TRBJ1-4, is GAGVSQSPRYKVAKRGQDVALRCDPISGHVSLFWYQQALGQGPEFLTYFQNEAQLDKSGLPSDRFFAERPEGSVSTLKIQRTQQEDSAVYLCASSRGGAGEKLFFGSGTQLSVL.

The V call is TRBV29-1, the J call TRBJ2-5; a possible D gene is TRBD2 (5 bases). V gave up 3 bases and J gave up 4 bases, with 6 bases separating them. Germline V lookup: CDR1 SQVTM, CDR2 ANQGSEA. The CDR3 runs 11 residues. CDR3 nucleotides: TGCAGCGTTGAGAGCGGAGAGACCCAGTACTTC. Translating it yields CSVESGETQYF.

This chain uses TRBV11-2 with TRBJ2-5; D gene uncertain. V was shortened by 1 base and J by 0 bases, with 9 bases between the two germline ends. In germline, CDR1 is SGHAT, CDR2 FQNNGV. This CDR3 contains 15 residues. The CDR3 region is CASSLVPTNQETQYF. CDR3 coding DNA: TGTGCCAGCAGCTTAGTCCCTACTAACCAAGAGACCCAGTACTTC.

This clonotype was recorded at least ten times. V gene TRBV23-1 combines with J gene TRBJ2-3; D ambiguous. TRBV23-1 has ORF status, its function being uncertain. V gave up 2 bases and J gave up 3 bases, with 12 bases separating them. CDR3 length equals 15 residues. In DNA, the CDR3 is TGCGCCAGCAGTCAAGCTAGACGGCGGACAGATACGCAGTATTTT. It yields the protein CASSQARRRTDTQYF.

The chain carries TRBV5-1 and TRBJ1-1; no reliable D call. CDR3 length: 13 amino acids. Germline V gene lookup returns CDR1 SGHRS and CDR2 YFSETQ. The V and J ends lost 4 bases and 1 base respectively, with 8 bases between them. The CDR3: CASSGEPNTEAFF. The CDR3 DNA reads TGCGCCAGCAGCGGGGAGCCGAACACTGAAGCTTTCTTT.

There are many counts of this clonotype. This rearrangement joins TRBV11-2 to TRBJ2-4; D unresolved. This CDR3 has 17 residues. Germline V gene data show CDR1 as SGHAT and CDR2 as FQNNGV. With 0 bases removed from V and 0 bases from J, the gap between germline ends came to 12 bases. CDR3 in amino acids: CASSLDWLLLAKNIQYF. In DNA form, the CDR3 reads TGTGCCAGCAGCTTAGATTGGCTTCTACTAGCCAAAAACATTCAGTACTTC.

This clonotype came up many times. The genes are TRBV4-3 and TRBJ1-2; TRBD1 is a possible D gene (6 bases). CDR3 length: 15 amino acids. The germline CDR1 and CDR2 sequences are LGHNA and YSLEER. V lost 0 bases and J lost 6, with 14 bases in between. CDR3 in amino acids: CASSQDIRGADGYTF. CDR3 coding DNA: TGCGCCAGCAGCCAAGACATTCGGGGGGCGGATGGCTACACCTTC.

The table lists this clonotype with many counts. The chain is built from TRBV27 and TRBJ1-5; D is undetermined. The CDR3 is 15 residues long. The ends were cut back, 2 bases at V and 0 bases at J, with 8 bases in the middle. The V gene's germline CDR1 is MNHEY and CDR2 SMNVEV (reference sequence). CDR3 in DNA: TGTGCCAGCAGTTTAACCAGAAGTAGCAATCAGCCCCAGCATTTT. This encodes CASSLTRSSNQPQHF.

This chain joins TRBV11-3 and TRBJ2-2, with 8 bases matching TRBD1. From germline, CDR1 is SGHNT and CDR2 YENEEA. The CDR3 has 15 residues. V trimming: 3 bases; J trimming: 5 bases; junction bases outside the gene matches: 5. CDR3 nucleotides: TGTGCCAGCAGCTTGGGGACAGGAATTACCGGGGAGCTGTTTTTT. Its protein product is CASSLGTGITGELFF.

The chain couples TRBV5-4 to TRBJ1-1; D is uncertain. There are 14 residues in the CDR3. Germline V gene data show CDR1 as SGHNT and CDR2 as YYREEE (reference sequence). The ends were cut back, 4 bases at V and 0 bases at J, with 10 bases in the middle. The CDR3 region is CASSGSAVNTEAFF. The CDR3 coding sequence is TGTGCCAGCAGCGGCAGCGCCGTGAACACTGAAGCTTTCTTT.

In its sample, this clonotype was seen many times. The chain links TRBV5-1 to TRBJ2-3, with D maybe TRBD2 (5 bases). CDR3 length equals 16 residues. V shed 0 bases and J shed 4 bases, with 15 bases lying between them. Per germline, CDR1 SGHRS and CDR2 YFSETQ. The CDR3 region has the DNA TGCGCCAGCAGCTTGGCCGGAGAGGGAACGGCAGATACGCAGTATTTT. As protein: CASSLAGEGTADTQYF. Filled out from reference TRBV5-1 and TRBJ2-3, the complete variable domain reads KAGVTQTPRYLIKTRGQQVTLSCSPISGHRSVSWYQQTPGQGLQFLFEYFSETQRNKGNFPGRFSGRQFSNSRSEMNVSTLELGDSALYLCASSLAGEGTADTQYFGPGTRLTVL.

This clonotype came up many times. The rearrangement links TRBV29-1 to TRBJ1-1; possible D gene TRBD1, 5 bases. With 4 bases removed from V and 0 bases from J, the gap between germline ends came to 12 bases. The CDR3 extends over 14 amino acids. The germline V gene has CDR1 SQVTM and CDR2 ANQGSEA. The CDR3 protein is CSVVGARLNTEAFF. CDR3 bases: TGCAGCGTTGTTGGGGCGCGGTTGAACACTGAAGCTTTCTTT.

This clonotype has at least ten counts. This CDR3 is CASSQDRAGELFF. The CDR3 region has the DNA TGCGCCAGCAGCCAGGACAGGGCCGGGGAGCTGTTTTTT. The chain recombines TRBV5-1 with TRBJ2-2; 8 positions match TRBD1. Trimming cost V 4 bases and J 6 bases; bases outside gene matches: 2. Germline V lookup: CDR1 SGHRS, CDR2 YFSETQ. The CDR3 runs to 13 residues.

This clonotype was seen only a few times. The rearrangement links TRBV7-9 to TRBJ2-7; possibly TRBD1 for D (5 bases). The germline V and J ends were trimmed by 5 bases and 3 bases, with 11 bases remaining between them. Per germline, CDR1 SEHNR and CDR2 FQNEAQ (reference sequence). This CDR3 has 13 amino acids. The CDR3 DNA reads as TGTGCCAGCAGCAAAGGGGTTTTCTACGAGCAGTACTTC. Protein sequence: CASSKGVFYEQYF.

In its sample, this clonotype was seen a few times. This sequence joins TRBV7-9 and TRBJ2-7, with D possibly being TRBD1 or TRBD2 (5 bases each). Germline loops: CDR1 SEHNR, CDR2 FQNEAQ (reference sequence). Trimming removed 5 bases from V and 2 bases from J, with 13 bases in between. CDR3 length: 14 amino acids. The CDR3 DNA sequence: TGTGCCAGCAGCCCCTACGAGGGGACCTACGAGCAGTACTTC. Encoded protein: CASSPYEGTYEQYF.

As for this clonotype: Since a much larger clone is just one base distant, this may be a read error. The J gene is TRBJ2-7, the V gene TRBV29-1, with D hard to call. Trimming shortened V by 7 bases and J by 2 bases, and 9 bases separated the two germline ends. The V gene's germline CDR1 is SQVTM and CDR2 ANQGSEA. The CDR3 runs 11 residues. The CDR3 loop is CSARKAYEQYF. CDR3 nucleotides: TGCAGCGCCCGAAAGGCCTACGAGCAGTACTTC.

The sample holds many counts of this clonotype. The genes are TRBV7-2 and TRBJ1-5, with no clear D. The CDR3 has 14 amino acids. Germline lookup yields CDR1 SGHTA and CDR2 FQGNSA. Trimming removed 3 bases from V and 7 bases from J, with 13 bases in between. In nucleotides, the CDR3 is TGTGCCAGCAGCTTCCGCCAGTCGAACCAGCCCCAGCATTTT. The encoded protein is CASSFRQSNQPQHF.